This TCR beta chain was captured in a study of T cells in Graves' hyperthyroidism and ophthalmopathy. This clonotype has more than one count but fewer than ten. The antigen is not known. Using RNA transcripts as the source, TCR beta CDR3 regions were amplified. The primer set for the first-round RT-PCR of the TCR CDR3 was HTBI. From the multiplex PCR reads, TCRdb called clonotypes with MiXCR, one entry per CDR3 protein. Altogether 250,000 to 300,000 distinct CDR3 sequences are present, over 15% being singletons, with the ten largest covering over 50%. Study outcomes and limitations: Blood samples included most of the expanded thyroid clonotypes exceeding 0.001.

The sequencing sample was made of blood. This sequence originates from an older woman with Graves' ophthalmopathy.

CDR3 bases: TGTGCCAGCAGCCCGAACGGCCAGGGAGAGCAGTACTTC. Translating it yields CASSPNGQGEQYF. The J gene is TRBJ2-7, the V gene TRBV7-9, with D perhaps TRBD1 (5 bases). Germline lookup yields CDR1 SEHNR and CDR2 FQNEAQ (reference sequence). CDR3 length equals 13 residues. V gave up 5 bases and J gave up 7 bases, with 15 bases separating them.